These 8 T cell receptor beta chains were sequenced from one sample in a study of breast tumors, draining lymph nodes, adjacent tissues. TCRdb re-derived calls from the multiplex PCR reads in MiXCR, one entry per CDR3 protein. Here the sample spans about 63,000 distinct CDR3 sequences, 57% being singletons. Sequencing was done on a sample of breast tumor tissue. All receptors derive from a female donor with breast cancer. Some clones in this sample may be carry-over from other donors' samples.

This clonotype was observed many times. The CDR3 reads CASSPRMAGGNVVQYF. CDR3 in DNA: TGTGCCAGCAGCCCCCGCATGGCGGGGGGGAATGTAGTTCAGTACTTC. V usage is TRBV9 and J usage is TRBJ2-4; TRBD2 matches 9 bases. This CDR3 has 16 amino acids. V lost 4 bases, J lost 11 bases, and 16 bases stayed unmatched. Germline loops: CDR1 SGDLS, CDR2 YYNGEE.

The CDR3 DNA is TGTGCCAGCAGCCTAGGCAGGACAGCTACCTCCTACGAGCAGTACTTC. It is translated as CASSLGRTATSYEQYF. The chain recombines TRBV11-1 with TRBJ2-7; tentative D call: TRBD1 (6 bases). Germline CDR1 and CDR2: SGHAT and FQDESV (reference sequence). The V end was cut by 5 bases, the J end by 0 bases, with 17 bases between. The CDR3 totals 16 residues.

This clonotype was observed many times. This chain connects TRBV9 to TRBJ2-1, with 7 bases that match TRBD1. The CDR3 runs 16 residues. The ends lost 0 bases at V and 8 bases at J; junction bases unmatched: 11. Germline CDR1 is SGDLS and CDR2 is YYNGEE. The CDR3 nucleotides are TGTGCCAGCAGCGTAGAGGGGGCGGCCCGCTTAGATGAGCAGTTCTTC. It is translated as CASSVEGAARLDEQFF.

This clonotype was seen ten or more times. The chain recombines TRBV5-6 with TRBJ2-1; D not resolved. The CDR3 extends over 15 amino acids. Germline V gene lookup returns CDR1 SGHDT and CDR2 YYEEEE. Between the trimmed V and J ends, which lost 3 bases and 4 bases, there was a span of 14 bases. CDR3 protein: CASSSLREPYNEQFF. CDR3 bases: TGTGCCAGCAGCTCCCTTAGAGAACCGTACAATGAGCAGTTCTTC.

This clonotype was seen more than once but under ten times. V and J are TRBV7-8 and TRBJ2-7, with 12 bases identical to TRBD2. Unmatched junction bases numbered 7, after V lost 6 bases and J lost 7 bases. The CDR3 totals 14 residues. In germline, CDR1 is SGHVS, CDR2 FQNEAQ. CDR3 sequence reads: CASSLLAGGGEQYF. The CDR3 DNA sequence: TGTGCCAGCAGTCTTCTAGCGGGGGGGGGGGAGCAGTACTTC.

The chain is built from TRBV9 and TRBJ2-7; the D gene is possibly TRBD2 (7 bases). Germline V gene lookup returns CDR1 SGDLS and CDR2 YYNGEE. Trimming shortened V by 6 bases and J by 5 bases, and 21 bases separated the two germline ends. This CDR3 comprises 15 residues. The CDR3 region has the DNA TGTGCCAGCACCTCCGGGGGGCAGGGGACCAACGAGCAGTACTTC. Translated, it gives CASTSGGQGTNEQYF. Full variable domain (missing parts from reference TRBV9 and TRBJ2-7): DSGVTQTPKHLITATGQRVTLRCSPRSGDLSVYWYQQSLDQGLQFLIQYYNGEERAKGNILERFSAQQFPDLHSELNLSSLELGDSALYFCASTSGGQGTNEQYFGPGTRLTVT.

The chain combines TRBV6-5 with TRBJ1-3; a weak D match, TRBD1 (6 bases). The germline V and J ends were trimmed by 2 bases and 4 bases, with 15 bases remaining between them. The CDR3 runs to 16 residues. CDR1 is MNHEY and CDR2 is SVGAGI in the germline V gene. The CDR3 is CASSYEPGGLGNTIYF. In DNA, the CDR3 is TGTGCCAGCAGTTACGAGCCGGGGGGGCTGGGAAACACCATATATTTT.

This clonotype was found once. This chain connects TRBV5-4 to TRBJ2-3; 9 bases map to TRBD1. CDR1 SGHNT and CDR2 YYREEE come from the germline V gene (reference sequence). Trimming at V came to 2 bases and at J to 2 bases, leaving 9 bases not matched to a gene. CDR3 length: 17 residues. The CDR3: CASSLTGTGSLTDTQYF. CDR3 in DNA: TGTGCCAGCAGCTTAACCGGGACAGGGAGCCTCACAGATACGCAGTATTTT.